The present TCR beta chain was sequenced within a study of T cells after posttransplantation cyclophosphamide. Cyclophosphamide on days +3 and +4 followed busulfan-fludarabine conditioning and a marrow graft. The CDR3 spans 19 residues. From germline, CDR1 is LGHNA and CDR2 YSLEER. V lost 0 bases, J lost 6 bases, and 16 bases stayed unmatched. Assay used: immunoSEQ multiplex PCR; TCRdb lists only in-frame clones, some missing. The repertoire consists of fewer than 2,000 clones, none detected only once. By sample share, this clone is medium-sized. The source is a male patient in his sixties or seventies who received an allogeneic stem cell transplant from an unrelated donor, was CMV-positive, and had acute and chronic GVHD. Some of the T cells may derive from the graft donor. This chain uses TRBV4-3 with TRBJ2-7, with 11 bases fitting TRBD2. Specimen: PBMCs, collected approximately 400 days after allogeneic stem cell transplant with posttransplant cyclophosphamide. CDR3 nucleotide sequence: TGCGCCAGCAGCCAAGATCGCGCCGGTGGTAGCGGGAGGGAGGGCGAGCAGTACTTC. This gives the protein CASSQDRAGGSGREGEQYF.